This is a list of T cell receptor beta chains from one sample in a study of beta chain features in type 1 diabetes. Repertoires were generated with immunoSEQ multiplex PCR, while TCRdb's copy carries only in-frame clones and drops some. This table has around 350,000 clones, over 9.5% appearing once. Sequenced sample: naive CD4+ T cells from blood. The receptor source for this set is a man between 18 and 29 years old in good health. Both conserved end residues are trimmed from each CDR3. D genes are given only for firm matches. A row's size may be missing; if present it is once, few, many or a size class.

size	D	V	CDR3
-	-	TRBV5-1	ASSDSGENTIY
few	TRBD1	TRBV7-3	ASSYGTGVAKNIQY
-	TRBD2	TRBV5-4	ASSLSLAGDAYEQY
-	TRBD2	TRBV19	ASSHRLAGEETQY
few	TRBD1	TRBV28	ASRQGRHEQY
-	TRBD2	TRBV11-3	ASSFAGTRAYEQY
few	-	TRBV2	ASTTGSLQPQH
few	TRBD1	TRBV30	AWTMTGAKGGYT
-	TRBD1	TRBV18	ASSRDSEAF
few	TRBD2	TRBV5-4	ASSLGTSGGLLSYEQY
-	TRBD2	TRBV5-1	ASSPRRTSGMSSYNEQF
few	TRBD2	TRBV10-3	AISAGLAGSTDTQY
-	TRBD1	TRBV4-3	ASSQRDRVFTDTQY
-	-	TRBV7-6	ASSLGGGSYEQY
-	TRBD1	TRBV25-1	ASSDGPPGTARLEQF
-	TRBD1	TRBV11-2	ASSFGQGGTGELF
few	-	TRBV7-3	ASSLSGPGETQY
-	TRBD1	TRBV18	ASSPQGALSGANVLT
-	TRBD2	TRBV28	ASSWTSGRADTQY
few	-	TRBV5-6	ASSLGPEADTQY
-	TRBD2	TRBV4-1	ASSHIARGSGADTQY
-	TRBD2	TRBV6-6	ASSPTSGGFEQF
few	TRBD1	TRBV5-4	ASSLPDRVFYNEQF
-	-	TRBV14	ASSQSLVPDTQY
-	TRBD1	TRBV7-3	ASSMYRGESYEQY
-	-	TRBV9	ASSVNPRSTDTQY
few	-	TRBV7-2	ASSPPGRRRGTQY
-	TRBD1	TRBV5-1	ASSEIQGVQAF
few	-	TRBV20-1	SAIVQETQY
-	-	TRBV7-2	ASSPDRSYGYT
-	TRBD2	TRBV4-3	ASSQEWSGRSEETQY
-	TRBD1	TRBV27	ASSRYDRGLETQY
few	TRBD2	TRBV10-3	AISDSGGPTDTQY
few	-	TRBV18	ASSLKTGNTGELF
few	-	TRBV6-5	ASSYKRRKDTQY
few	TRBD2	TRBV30	AWSAAGLAQETQY
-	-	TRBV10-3	ATWSGGTDTQY
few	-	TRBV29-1	SVQGNTGELF
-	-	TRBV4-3	ASSNPGFYGYT
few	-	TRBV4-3	ASSQGGGHSSYEQY
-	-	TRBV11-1	ASSLDRLTYEQY
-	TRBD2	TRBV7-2	ASSFRLAGGKGYEQY
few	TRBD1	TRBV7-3	ASSWGTGRNQPQH
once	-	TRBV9	ASSVAPGGRGDTQY
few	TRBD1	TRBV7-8	ASSLGRPGTGNQPQH
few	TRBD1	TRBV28	ASSFPDRVQETQY
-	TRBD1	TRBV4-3	ASSQGTGDRNEQF
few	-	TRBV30	AWSASPNYGYT
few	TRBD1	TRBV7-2	ASSLQDREYTEAF
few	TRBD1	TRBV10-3	AISRQGQNTEAF
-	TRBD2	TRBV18	ASSPPRLGLAGGRDYNEQF
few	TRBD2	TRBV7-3	ASSYLAGGRNEQF
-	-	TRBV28	ASSLSDTDTQY
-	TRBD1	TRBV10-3	AISDSRGKGTQY
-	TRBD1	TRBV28	ASSLGPGGSGANVLT
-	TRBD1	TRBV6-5	ASSRQGSYGYT
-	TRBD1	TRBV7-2	ASSARQGSTEAF